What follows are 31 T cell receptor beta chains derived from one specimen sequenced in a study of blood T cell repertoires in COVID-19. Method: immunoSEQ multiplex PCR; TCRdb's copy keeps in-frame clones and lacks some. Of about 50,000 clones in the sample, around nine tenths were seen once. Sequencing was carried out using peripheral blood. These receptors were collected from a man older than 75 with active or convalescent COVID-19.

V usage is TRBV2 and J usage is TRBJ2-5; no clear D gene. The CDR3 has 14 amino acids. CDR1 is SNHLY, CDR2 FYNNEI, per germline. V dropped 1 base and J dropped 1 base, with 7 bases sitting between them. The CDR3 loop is CASSEDQSQETQYF. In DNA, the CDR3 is TGTGCCAGCAGTGAAGACCAGTCCCAAGAGACCCAGTACTTC.

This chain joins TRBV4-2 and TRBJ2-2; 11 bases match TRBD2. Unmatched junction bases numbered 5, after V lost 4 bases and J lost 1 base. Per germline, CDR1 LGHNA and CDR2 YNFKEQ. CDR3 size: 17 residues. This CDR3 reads CASSPHGTSGNTGELFF. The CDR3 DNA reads TGTGCCAGCAGCCCGCACGGGACTAGCGGGAACACCGGGGAGCTGTTTTTT.

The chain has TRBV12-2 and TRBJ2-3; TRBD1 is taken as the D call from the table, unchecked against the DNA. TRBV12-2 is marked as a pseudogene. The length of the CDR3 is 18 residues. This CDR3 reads CASRGRDRPLFSTDTQYF. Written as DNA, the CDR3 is TGTGCAAGTCGCGGACGGGACAGACCCCTTTTTAGCACAGATACGCAGTATTTT.

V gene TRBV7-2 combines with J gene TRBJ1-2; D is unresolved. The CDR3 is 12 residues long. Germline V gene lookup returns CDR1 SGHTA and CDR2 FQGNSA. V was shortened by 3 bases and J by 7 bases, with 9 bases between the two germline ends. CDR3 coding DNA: TGTGCCAGCAGCTTCGAGGTTTTTGGCTACACCTTC. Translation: CASSFEVFGYTF.

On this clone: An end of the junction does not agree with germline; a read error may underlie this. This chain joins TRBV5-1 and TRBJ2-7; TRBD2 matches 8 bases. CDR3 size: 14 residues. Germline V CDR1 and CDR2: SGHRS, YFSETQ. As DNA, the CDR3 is TGCGCCAGCAGTTTGGGACTAGGAACTACGCAGCAGTACTTC. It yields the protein CASSLGLGTTQQYF.

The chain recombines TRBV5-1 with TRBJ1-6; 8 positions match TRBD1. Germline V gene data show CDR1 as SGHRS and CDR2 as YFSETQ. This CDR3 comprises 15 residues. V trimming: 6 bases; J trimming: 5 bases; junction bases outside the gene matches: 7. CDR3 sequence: CASTQGARDNSPLHF. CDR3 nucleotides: TGCGCCAGCACCCAGGGGGCGAGGGATAATTCACCCCTCCACTTT.

CDR3 DNA sequence: TGTGCCAGCACGGACAGGGTCTTTGGCTACACCTTC. This gives the protein CASTDRVFGYTF. This chain uses TRBV6-5 with TRBJ1-2; 8 nucleotides match TRBD1. After removal of 7 bases from V and 7 bases from J, the junction contained 5 bases not matched to a gene. The CDR3 runs to 12 residues. The germline V gene has CDR1 MNHEY and CDR2 SVGAGI.

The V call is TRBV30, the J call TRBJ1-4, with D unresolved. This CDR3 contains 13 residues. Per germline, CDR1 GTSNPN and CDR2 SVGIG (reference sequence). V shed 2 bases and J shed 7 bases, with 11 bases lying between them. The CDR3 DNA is TGTGCCTGGAGTTTGGAGGGAGGTGAAAAACTGTTTTTT. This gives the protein CAWSLEGGEKLFF.

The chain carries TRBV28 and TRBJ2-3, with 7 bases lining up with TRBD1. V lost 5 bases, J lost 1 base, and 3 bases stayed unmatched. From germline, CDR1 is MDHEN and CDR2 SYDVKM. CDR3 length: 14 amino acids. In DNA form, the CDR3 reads TGTGCCAGCAGTCACGGGACAGGCACAGATACGCAGTATTTT. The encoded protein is CASSHGTGTDTQYF.

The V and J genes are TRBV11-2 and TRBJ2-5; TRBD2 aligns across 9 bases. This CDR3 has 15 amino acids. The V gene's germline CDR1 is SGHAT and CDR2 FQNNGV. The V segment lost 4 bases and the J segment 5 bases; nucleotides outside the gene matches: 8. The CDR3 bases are TGTGCCAGCAGCTCGATAGCGGGGGCCTCGGAGACCCAGTACTTC. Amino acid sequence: CASSSIAGASETQYF.

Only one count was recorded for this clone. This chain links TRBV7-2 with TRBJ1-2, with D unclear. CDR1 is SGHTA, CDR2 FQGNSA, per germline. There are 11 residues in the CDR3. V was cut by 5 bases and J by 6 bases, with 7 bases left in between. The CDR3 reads CASSLENGYTF. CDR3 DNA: TGTGCCAGCAGCCTGGAGAATGGCTACACCTTC.

The CDR3 here is CASSPDRSQETQYF. The DNA of the CDR3 is TGCGCCAGCAGCCCCGACAGATCCCAAGAGACCCAGTACTTC. The chain has TRBV4-3 and TRBJ2-5; D is perhaps TRBD1 (5 bases). Trimming cost V 4 bases and J 1 base, with 10 bases left between them. Per the germline V gene, CDR1 is LGHNA and CDR2 is YSLEER. The CDR3 length is 14 residues.

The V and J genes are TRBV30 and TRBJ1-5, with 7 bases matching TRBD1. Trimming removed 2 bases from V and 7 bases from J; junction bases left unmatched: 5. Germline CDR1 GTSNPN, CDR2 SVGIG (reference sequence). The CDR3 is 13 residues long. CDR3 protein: CAWSRNRGQPQHF. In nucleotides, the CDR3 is TGTGCCTGGAGTCGAAACAGGGGACAGCCCCAGCATTTT.

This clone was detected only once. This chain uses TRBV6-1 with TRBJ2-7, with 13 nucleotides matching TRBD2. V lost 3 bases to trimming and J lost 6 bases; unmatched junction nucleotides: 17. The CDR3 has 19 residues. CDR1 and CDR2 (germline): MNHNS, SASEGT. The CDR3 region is CASSDHISGTSGTRVEQYF. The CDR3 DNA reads TGTGCCAGCAGTGATCATATCTCCGGGACTAGCGGGACACGTGTCGAGCAGTACTTC.

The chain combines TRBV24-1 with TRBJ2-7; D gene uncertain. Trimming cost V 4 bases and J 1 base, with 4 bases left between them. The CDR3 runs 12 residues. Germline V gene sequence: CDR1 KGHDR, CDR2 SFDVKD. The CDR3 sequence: CATSDRSYEQYF. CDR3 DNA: TGTGCCACCAGTGACAGATCCTACGAGCAGTACTTC.

In DNA form, the CDR3 reads TGTGCCAGCTCACCCCGAATCATGGACGGCCTAGCGGGGGGGAACAATGAGCAGTTCTTC. Translating it yields CASSPRIMDGLAGGNNEQFF. This chain uses TRBV18 with TRBJ2-1; 12 nucleotides agree with TRBD2. The CDR3 loop spans 20 amino acids. Germline CDR1 KGHSH, CDR2 LQKENI. V dropped 3 bases and J dropped 5; count of bases not matched to a gene: 17.

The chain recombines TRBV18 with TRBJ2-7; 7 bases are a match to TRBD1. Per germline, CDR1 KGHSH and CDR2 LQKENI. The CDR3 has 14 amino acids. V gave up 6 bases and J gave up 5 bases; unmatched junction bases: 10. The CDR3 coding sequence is TGTGCCAGCTCTCCCGGGACAGTCACTGACGAGCAGTACTTC. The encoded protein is CASSPGTVTDEQYF.

The CDR3, as DNA: TGTGCCAGCAGCGGACTGGATGACACTGAAGCTTTCTTT. Translating it yields CASSGLDDTEAFF. The chain combines TRBV9 with TRBJ1-1; no firm D call. Germline loops: CDR1 SGDLS, CDR2 YYNGEE. The V gene lost 3 bases and the J gene lost 3 bases, with 9 bases spanning the gap. The CDR3 covers 13 residues. The full variable domain, completed using reference TRBV9 and TRBJ1-1, is DSGVTQTPKHLITATGQRVTLRCSPRSGDLSVYWYQQSLDQGLQFLIQYYNGEERAKGNILERFSAQQFPDLHSELNLSSLELGDSALYFCASSGLDDTEAFFGQGTRLTVV.

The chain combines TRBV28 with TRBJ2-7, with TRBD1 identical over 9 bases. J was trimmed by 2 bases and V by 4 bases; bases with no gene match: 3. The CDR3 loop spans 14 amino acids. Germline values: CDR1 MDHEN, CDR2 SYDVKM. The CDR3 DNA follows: TGTGCCAGCAGTTCGGGACAGGGCCCCTACGAGCAGTACTTC. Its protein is CASSSGQGPYEQYF.

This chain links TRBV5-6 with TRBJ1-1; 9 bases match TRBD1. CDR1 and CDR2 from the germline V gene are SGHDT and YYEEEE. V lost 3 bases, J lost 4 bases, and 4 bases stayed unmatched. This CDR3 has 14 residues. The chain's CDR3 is CASSWPTGGTEAFF. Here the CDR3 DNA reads TGTGCCAGCAGCTGGCCGACAGGGGGCACTGAAGCTTTCTTT.

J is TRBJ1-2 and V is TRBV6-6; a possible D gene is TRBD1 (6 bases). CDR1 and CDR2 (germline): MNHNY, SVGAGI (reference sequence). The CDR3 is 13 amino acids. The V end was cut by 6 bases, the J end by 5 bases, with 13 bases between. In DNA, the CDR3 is TGTGCCAGCAGCCAGGGGCAGGGATATGGCTACACCTTC. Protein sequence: CASSQGQGYGYTF.

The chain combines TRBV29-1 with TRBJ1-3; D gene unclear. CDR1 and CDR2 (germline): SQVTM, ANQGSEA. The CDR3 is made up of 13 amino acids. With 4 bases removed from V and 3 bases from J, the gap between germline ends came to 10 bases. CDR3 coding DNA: TGCAGCGTTGTAGGCGGCGGTGGAAACACCATATATTTT. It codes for CSVVGGGGNTIYF.

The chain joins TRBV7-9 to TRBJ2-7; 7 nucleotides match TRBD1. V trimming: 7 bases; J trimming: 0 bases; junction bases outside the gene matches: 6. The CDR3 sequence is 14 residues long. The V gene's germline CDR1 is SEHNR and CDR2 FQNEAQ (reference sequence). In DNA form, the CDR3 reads TGTGCCAGCACTGGACAGGAGAGCTCCTACGAGCAGTACTTC. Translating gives CASTGQESSYEQYF.

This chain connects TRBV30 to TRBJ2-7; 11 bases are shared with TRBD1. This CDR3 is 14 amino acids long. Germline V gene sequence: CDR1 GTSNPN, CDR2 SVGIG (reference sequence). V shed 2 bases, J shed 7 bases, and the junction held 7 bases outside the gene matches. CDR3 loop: CAWSRTGGLWEQYF. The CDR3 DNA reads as TGTGCCTGGAGTCGGACAGGGGGCTTATGGGAGCAGTACTTC.

For the CDR3, the DNA is TGCGCCAGCAGCTTGGAGGTTCGGGGAAACATTCAGTACTTC. The encoded protein is CASSLEVRGNIQYF. V and J are TRBV5-1 and TRBJ2-4; possible D gene TRBD2, 5 bases. CDR1 is SGHRS, CDR2 YFSETQ, per germline. V was pared by 0 bases and J by 6 bases, with 10 bases between. This CDR3 is 14 amino acids long.

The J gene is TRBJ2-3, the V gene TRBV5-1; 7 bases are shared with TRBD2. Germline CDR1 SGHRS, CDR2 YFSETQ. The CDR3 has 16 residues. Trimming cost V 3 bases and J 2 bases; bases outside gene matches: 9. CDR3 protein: CASSSGAGTFTDTQYF. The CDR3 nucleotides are TGCGCCAGCAGCTCTGGAGCGGGAACTTTCACAGATACGCAGTATTTT.

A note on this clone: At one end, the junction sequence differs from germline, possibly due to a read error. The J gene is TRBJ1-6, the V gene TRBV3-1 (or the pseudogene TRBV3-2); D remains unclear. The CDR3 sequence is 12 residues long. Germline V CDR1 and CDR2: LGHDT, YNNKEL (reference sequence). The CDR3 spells CASSQDPSALHF. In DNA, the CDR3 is TGTGCCAGCAGTCAAGATCCTTCGGCCCTCCACTTT.

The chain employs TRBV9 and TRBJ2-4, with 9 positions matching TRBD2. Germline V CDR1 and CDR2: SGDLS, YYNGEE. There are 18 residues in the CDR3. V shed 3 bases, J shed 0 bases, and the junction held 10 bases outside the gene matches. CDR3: CASSEGLAGALAKNIQYF. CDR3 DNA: TGTGCCAGCAGCGAGGGACTAGCAGGTGCGCTAGCCAAAAACATTCAGTACTTC.

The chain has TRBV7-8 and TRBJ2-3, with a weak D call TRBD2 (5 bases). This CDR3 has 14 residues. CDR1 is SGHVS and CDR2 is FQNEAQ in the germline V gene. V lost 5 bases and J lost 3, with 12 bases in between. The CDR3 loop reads CASSHEGQTDTQYF. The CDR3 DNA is TGTGCCAGCAGCCACGAGGGCCAGACAGATACGCAGTATTTT.

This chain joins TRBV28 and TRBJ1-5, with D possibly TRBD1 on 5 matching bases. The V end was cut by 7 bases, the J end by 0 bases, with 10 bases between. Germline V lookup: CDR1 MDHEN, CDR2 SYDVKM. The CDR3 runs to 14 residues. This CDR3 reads CASTGGGSNQPQHF. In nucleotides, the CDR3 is TGTGCCAGCACCGGGGGGGGTAGCAATCAGCCCCAGCATTTT.

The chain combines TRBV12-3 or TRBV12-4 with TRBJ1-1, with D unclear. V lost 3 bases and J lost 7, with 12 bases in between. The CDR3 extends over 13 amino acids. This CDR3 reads CASSFSEGREAFF. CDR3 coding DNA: TGTGCCAGCAGTTTCTCGGAGGGCCGTGAAGCTTTCTTT.